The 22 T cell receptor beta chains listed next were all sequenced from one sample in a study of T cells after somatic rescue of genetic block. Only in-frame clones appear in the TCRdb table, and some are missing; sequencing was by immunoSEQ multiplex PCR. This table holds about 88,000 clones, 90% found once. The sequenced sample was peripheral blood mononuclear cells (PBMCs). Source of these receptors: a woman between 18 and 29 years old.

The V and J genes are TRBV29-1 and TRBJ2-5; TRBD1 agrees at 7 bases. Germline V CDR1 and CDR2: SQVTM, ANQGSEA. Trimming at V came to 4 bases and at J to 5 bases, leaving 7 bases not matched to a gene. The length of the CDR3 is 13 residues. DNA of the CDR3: TGCAGCGTTGGACAGGGTTCCGTGGAGACCCAGTACTTC. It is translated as CSVGQGSVETQYF.

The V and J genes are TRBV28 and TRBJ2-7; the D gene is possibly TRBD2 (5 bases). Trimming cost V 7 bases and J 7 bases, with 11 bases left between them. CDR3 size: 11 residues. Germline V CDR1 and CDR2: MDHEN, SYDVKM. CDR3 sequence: CASTVLGEQYF. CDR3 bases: TGTGCCAGCACCGTACTAGGGGAGCAGTACTTC.

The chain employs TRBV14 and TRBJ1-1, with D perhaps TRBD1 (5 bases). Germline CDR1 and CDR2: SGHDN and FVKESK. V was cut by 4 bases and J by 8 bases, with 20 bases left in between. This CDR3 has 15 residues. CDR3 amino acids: CASSPRQGALPEAFF. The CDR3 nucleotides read TGTGCCAGCAGCCCCCGACAAGGGGCTCTCCCCGAAGCTTTCTTT.

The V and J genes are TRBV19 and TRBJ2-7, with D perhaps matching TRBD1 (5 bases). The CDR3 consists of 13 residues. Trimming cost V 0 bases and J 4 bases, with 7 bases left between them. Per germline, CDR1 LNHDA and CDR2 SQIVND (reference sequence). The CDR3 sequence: CASSIDREYEQYF. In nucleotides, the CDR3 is TGTGCCAGTAGTATAGACAGGGAATACGAGCAGTACTTC.

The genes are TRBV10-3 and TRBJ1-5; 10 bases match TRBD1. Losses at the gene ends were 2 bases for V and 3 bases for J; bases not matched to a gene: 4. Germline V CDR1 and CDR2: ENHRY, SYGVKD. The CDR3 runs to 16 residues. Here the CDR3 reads CAISEDRGHPNQPQHF. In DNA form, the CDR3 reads TGTGCCATCAGTGAGGACAGGGGGCATCCCAATCAGCCCCAGCATTTT.

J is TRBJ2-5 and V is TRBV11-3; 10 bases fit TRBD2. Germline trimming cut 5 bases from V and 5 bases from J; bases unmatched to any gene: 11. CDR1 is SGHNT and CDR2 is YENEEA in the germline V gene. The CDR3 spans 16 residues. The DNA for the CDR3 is TGTGCCAGCAGCCCCGGAGGCCGAGCGGGAGGGGAGACCCAGTACTTC. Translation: CASSPGGRAGGETQYF.

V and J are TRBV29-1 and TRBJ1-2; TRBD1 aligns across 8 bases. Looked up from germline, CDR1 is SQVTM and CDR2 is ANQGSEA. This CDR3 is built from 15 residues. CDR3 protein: CGVPAGGVGGYGYTF. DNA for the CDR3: TGCGGAGTTCCGGCAGGGGGCGTTGGGGGCTATGGCTACACCTTC. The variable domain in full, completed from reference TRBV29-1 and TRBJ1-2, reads SAVISQKPSRDICQRGTSLTIQCQVDSQVTMMFWYRQQPGQSLTLIATANQGSEATYESGFVIDKFPISRPNLTFSTLTVSNMSPEDSSIYLCGVPAGGVGGYGYTFGSGTRLTVV.

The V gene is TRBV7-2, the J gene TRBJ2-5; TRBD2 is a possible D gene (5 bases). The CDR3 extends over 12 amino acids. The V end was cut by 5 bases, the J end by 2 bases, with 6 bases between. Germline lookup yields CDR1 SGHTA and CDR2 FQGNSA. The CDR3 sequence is CASSRLQETQYF. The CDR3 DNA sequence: TGTGCCAGCAGCCGACTACAAGAGACCCAGTACTTC.

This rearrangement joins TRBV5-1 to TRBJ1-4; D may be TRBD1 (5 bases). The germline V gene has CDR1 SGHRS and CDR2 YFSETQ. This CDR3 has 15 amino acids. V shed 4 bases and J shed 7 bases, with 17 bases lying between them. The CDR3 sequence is CASSPLEGPGEKLFF. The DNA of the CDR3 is TGCGCCAGCAGCCCCCTGGAGGGGCCTGGTGAAAAACTGTTTTTT.

CDR3 sequence: CASSSRFTNTEAFF. CDR3 in DNA: TGCGCCAGCAGCTCCCGATTTACCAACACTGAAGCTTTCTTT. The J gene is TRBJ1-1, the V gene TRBV5-1; no definite D call. Germline CDR1 and CDR2: SGHRS and YFSETQ. The germline V and J ends were trimmed by 3 bases and 2 bases, with 11 bases remaining between them. The CDR3 totals 14 residues. Variable domain in full (rest from reference TRBV5-1 and TRBJ1-1): KAGVTQTPRYLIKTRGQQVTLSCSPISGHRSVSWYQQTPGQGLQFLFEYFSETQRNKGNFPGRFSGRQFSNSRSEMNVSTLELGDSALYLCASSSRFTNTEAFFGQGTRLTVV.

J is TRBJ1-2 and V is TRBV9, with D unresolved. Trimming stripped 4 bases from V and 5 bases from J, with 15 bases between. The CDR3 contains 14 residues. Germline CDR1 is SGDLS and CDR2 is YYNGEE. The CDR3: CASSSPTDGYGYTF. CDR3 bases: TGTGCCAGCAGCTCACCCACGGACGGTTATGGCTACACCTTC. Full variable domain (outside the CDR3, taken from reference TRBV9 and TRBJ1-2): DSGVTQTPKHLITATGQRVTLRCSPRSGDLSVYWYQQSLDQGLQFLIQYYNGEERAKGNILERFSAQQFPDLHSELNLSSLELGDSALYFCASSSPTDGYGYTFGSGTRLTVV.

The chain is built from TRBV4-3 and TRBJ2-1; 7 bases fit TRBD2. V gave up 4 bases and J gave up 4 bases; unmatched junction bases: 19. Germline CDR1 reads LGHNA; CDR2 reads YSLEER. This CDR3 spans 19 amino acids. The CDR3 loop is CASSRNPWQGGIGYNEQFF. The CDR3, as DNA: TGCGCCAGCAGCCGAAATCCGTGGCAGGGAGGGATCGGATACAATGAGCAGTTCTTC.

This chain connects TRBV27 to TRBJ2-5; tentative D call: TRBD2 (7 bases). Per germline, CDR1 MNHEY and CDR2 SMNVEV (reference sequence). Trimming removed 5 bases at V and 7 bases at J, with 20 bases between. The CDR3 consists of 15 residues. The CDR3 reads CASSPNLQGGGTQYF. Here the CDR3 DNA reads TGTGCCAGCAGTCCCAACTTACAGGGAGGGGGGACCCAGTACTTC.

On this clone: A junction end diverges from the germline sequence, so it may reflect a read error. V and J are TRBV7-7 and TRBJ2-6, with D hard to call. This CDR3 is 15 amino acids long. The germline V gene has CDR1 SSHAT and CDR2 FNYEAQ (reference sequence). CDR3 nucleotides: TGTGCTAGCAGCTTAGGCTCCCCTGGGGCCAACGTCCTGACTTTC. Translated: CASSLGSPGANVLTF.

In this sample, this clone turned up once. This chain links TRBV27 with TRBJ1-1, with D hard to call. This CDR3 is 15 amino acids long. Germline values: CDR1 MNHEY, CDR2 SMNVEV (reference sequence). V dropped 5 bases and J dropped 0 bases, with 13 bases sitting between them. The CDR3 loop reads CASSRSGYMNTEAFF. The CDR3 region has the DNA TGTGCCAGCAGTCGTTCGGGTTACATGAACACTGAAGCTTTCTTT.

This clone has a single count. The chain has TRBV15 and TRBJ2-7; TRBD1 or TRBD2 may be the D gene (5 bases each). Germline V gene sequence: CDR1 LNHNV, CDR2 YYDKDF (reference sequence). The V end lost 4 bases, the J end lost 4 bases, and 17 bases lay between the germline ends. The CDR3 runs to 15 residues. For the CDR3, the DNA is TGTGCCACCAGCAAAGGGCAGGGAGTAGGTTACGAGCAGTACTTC. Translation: CATSKGQGVGYEQYF.

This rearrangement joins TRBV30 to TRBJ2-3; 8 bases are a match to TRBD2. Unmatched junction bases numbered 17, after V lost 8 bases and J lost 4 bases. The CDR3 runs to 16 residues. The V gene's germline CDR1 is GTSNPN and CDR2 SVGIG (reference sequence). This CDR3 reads CAGGTTSGLGPDTQYF. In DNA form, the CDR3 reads TGTGCCGGGGGGACCACTAGCGGCTTGGGCCCAGATACGCAGTATTTT. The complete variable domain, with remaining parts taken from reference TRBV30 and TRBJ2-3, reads SQTIHQWPATLVQPVGSPLSLECTVEGTSNPNLYWYRQAAGRGLQLLFYSVGIGQISSEVPQNLSASRPQDRQFILSSKKLLLSDSGFYLCAGGTTSGLGPDTQYFGPGTRLTVL.

The CDR3 is CASADLAGGPYEDTQYF. The CDR3 nucleotides are TGCGCCAGCGCGGACCTGGCGGGAGGGCCTTATGAGGATACGCAGTATTTT. The gene calls are TRBV5-1 and TRBJ2-3, with 9 nucleotides matching TRBD2. CDR1 is SGHRS, CDR2 YFSETQ, per germline. The length of the CDR3 is 17 residues. The ends lost 7 bases at V and 6 bases at J; junction bases unmatched: 18. Full variable domain (rest looked up from reference TRBV5-1 and TRBJ2-3): KAGVTQTPRYLIKTRGQQVTLSCSPISGHRSVSWYQQTPGQGLQFLFEYFSETQRNKGNFPGRFSGRQFSNSRSEMNVSTLELGDSALYLCASADLAGGPYEDTQYFGPGTRLTVL.

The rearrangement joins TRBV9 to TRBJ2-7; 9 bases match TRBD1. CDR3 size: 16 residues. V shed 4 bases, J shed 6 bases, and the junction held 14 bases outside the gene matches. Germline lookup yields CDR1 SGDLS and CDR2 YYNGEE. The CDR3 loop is CASSPTGTGQPCEQYF. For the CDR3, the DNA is TGTGCCAGCAGCCCTACCGGGACAGGGCAACCTTGCGAGCAGTACTTC.

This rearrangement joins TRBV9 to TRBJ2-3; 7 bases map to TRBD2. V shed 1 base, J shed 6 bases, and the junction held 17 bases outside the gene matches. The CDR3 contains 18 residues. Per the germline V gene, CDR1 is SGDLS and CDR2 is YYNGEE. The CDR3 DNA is TGTGCCAGCAGCGTATATTTGGGGGAGGGGCTAGCAATGGATACGCAGTATTTT. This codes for CASSVYLGEGLAMDTQYF.

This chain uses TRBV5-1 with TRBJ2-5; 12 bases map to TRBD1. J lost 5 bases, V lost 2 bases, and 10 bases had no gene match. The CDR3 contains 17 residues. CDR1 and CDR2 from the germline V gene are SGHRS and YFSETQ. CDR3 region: CASSLPSGTGGEETQYF. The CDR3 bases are TGCGCCAGCAGCTTACCTTCCGGGACAGGGGGCGAGGAGACCCAGTACTTC.

The DNA of the CDR3 is TGTGCCAGCAGCTTAGCGACTTTCTACGAGCAGTACTTC. This encodes CASSLATFYEQYF. J is TRBJ2-7 and V is TRBV7-6; no reliable D call. V lost 0 bases to trimming and J lost 3 bases, with 6 bases between them. Germline V gives CDR1 SGHVS, CDR2 FNYEAQ. The CDR3 has 13 amino acids.